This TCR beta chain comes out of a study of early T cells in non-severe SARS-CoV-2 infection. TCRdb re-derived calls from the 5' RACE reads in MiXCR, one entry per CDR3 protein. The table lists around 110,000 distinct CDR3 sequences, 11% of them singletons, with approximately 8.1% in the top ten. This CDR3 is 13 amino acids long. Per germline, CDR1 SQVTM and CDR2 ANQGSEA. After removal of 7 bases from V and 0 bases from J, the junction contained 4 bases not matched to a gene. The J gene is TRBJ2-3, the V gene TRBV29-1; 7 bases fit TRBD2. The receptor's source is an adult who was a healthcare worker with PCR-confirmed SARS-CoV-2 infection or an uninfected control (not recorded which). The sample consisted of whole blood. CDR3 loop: CSGSGFSTDTQYF. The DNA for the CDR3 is TGCAGCGGTAGCGGGTTTAGCACAGATACGCAGTATTTT.